This record concerns one TCR beta chain sequence. The table lists this clone with a count of one. Its antigen target is currently unknown. No much larger clone exists at a distance of one base, and base qualities are not known. The cohort included 25 to 30 patients with locally advanced or metastatic urothelial carcinoma who were treated at Memorial Sloan Kettering on a trial protocol. Peripheral blood mononuclear cells were collected pretreatment and during treatment, with between 1 and 8 total time points obtained per patient. The Qiagen DNeasy Blood extraction kit was used to purify genomic DNA from total PBMCs and tumor samples. PBMCs were collected pretreatment and during treatment, and were isolated and stored as previously described. To estimate absolute template abundance from read counts, synthetic TCR analog templates were spiked into each PCR. Using the immunoSEQ assay, TCRbeta CDR3 regions were amplified from genomic DNA with bias-controlled V and J gene primers. Rearranged TCRbeta segments were sequenced at approximately 20X coverage. Per the authors' processing: Clustering was used to correct sequencing errors, and CDR3s were annotated against IMGT to assign V, D and J genes. Only productive TCRbeta rearrangements were used in downstream analyses, excluding out-of-frame or stop-codon sequences. Clonality was calculated as one minus the Shannon entropy normalized by the log of the number of unique productive sequences. Clones differing between time points or between blood and tumor were identified by Fisher's exact test with Benjamini-Hochberg correction at adjusted p below 0.01. Entries here come from immuneACCESS through TCRdb and include only in-frame sequences with V and J called. Some clones fail to appear in such tables; in the studies checked, an unresolved V gene covers under half of the shortfall, and the cause of the remainder is unknown. V and J calls and clone size follow that table, whereas D and trimming were derived from the DNA. This sample gives 90,000 to 120,000 clones in total; 91% of them show up just once. The biggest ten clones account for around 0.92% of the sample.

This sample was taken from a study of PD-L1 blockade in urothelial cancer (dated by TCRdb to the late 2010s). As for the study more broadly: All patients started therapy in the mid-2010s and received atezolizumab 1,200 mg intravenously every 3 weeks. In the same patients, pretreatment tumors underwent whole exome sequencing and RNA sequencing in addition to TCR sequencing. Some 29 patients had pretreatment blood TCR-seq, some 25 had at least one posttreatment blood collection, and some 25 had tumor TCR-seq. Blood samples were analyzed 3 weeks after the start of treatment (second dose) and 6 weeks after the start of treatment. Eight to ten patients achieved durable clinical benefit and roughly 20 did not. Durable clinical benefit was defined as a progression-free survival longer than 6 months, and TCR features were additionally tested against progression-free survival and overall survival. Twenty-five of 29 patients were identified as males with urothelial cancer of bladder origin, and a prior smoking history was reported by 18 of 29 patients. Pretreatment tumor samples, along with matched peripheral blood serially collected before and after atezolizumab treatment, were subjected to TCR sequencing. Patients had an ECOG performance status of 0 or 1 and had received between 0 and 3 prior chemotherapy regimens. An exploratory multi-omic analysis was conducted of the somatic, immune and clinical correlates of response to PD-L1 blockade with atezolizumab in urothelial cancer. Blood samples gave median yields of around 140,000 T cells and some 84,000 unique TCRs, along with a median clonality of around 0.08.

The study at large found these results: Patients with durable benefit showed greater expansion of tumor-associated TCR clones in peripheral blood 3 weeks after starting treatment (n ≈ 20, p = 0.022). Because the sample size was small (n of about 30) and many exploratory analyses were performed, the results are intended to be hypothesis-generating. Improved progression-free and overall survival was found to be associated with pretreatment peripheral blood TCR clonality below the median.

From the cysteine through the phenylalanine, the CDR3 covers 17 amino acids. The kept DNA is CDR3 alone, 51 bases in frame from the first base. Unmatched junction bases come to 11, with V trimmed by 6 bases and J by 2 bases. According to the germline V gene, CDR1 reads MDHEN and CDR2 reads SYDVKM. The clonotype was recovered from a woman aged 80 or over with urothelial cancer. This chain is built from TRBV28 and TRBJ1-4; 8 central bases correspond to TRBD1. Here the sequenced sample was PBMCs, taken around atezolizumab (anti-PD-L1) treatment. The nucleotides read TGTGCCAGCAGCCGGGGGGCCAGGGGGCTCACTAATGAAAAACTGTTTTTT. This sequence encodes CASSRGARGLTNEKLFF.